This T cell receptor beta chain is drawn from a study of shared clonotypes between healthy human individuals. The DNA input per sorted-subset replicate PCR was approximately 210 ng, corresponding to 28,000 or so T cell genomes. This table comes from immunoSEQ multiplex PCR, and its TCRdb copy is limited to in-frame clones, with some not included. The data hold over a million clones, with under 80% observed a single time. V trimming: 5 bases; J trimming: 6 bases; junction bases outside the gene matches: 7. This CDR3 spans 14 amino acids. Per the germline V gene, CDR1 is SGHTA and CDR2 is FQGNSA. Whole-study findings and limits: Of the naive CD4 clonotypes, roughly 5.5% were shared across several donors.

Concerning this clone: Antigen unknown.

The CD4+ fraction was divided into a CD45RA+ naive subset and a CD45RA-negative memory subset. The V and J genes are TRBV7-2 and TRBJ1-2; 9 bases align to TRBD1. Material for sequencing was memory CD4+ T cells sorted from blood. The subset denotes: CD45RA-negative fraction. This TCR came from a man younger than 35 in good health. In nucleotides, the CDR3 is TGTGCCAGCAGCACGGGACAGGGTCCGGATGGCTACACCTTC. Translated, it gives CASSTGQGPDGYTF.